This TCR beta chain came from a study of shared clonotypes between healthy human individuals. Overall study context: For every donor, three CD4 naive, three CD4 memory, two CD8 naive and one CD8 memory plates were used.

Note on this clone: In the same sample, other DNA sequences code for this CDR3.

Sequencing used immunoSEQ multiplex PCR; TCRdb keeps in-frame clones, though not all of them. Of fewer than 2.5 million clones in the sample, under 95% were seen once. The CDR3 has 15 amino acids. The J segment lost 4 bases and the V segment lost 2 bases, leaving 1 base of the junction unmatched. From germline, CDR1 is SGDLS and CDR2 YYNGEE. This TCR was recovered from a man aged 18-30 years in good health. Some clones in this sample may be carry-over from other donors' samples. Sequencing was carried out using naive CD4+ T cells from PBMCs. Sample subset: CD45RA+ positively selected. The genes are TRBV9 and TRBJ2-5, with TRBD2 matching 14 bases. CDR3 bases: TGTGCCAGCAGCGTCGGACTAGCGGGAGGAGAGACCCAGTACTTC. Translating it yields CASSVGLAGGETQYF. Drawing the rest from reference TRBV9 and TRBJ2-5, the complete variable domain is DSGVTQTPKHLITATGQRVTLRCSPRSGDLSVYWYQQSLDQGLQFLIQYYNGEERAKGNILERFSAQQFPDLHSELNLSSLELGDSALYFCASSVGLAGGETQYFGPGTRLLVL.